This TCR beta chain was observed in a study of blood T cells in healthy people across ages. Overall study findings and caveats: Diversity was higher, and naive CD4+ cells more numerous, in long-lived donors than in aged donors.

It was with a sample-barcoded 5' primer and a J-beta primer mix that a second PCR of roughly 6 to 11 cycles was run. Every sample produced at least 2.5 million CDR3-containing paired-end reads. TCRdb re-called the 5' RACE reads through MiXCR, storing one row per CDR3 protein. The table includes fewer than 800,000 distinct CDR3 sequences, roughly 21% detected once. In terms of origin and age, donors were healthy Caucasian individuals from Russia aged roughly 6 to 100. Peripheral blood samples of around 9.3 milliliters were drawn from each donor. This clonotype came up a few times. What it recognizes is unknown. This CDR3 spans 13 amino acids. Between the trimmed V and J ends, which lost 6 bases and 2 bases, there was a span of 13 bases. The germline V gene has CDR1 DFQATT and CDR2 SNEGSKA (reference sequence).

The sequencing sample was made of blood. The TCR comes from a man aged 70-80 years in good health. The chain is built from TRBV20-1 and TRBJ1-2; D is unresolved. The CDR3 spells CSAILQTNYGYTF. The CDR3 DNA follows: TGCAGTGCCATTTTACAGACAAACTATGGCTACACCTTC.